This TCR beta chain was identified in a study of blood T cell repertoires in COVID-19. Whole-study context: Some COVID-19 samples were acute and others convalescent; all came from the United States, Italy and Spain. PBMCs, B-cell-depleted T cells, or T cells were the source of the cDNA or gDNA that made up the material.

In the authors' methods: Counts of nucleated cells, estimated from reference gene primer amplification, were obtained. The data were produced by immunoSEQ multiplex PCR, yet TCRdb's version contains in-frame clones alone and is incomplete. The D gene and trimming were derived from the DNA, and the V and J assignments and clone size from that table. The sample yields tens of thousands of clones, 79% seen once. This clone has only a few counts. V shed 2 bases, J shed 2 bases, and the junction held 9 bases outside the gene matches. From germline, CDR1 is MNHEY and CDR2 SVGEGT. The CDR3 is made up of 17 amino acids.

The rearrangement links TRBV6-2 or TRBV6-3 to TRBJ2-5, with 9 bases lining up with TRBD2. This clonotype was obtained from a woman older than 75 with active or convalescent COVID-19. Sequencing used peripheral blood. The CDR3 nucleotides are TGTGCCAGCAGTTACCCTAGAGCGGGGGGACCACAAGAGACCCAGTACTTC. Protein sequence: CASSYPRAGGPQETQYF.